A selection of T cell receptor beta chains follows, all from one sample in a study of blood T cell repertoires in COVID-19. TCRdb's table, derived via immunoSEQ multiplex PCR, lists solely in-frame clones and lacks some. In the table there are about 140,000 clones, 75% to 90% of which are singletons. Sequencing used PBMCs or T cells enriched from blood (not recorded which). Every receptor here comes from a man aged 65 to 85 who had been exposed to COVID-19. Each CDR3 is given with its conserved first and last residue. The D gene is left open where the match is weak. The size field is filled for only some rows; it gives once, few, many or a size class.

d_call: .; clone_size: .; v_call: TRBV7-2; j_call: TRBJ2-3; cdr3_nt: TGTGCCAGCAGCGTACGAAGACAGTCAGATACGCAGTATTTT; cdr3_aa: CASSVRRQSDTQYF
d_call: .; clone_size: once; v_call: TRBV19; j_call: TRBJ1-1; cdr3_nt: TGTGCCAGTAGTATCCAGAACACTGAAGCTTTCTTT; cdr3_aa: CASSIQNTEAFF
d_call: .; clone_size: .; v_call: TRBV7-8; j_call: TRBJ1-1; cdr3_nt: TGTGCCAGCAGCTTAGGGGCCCAAATCAGCATTGAAGCTTTCTTT; cdr3_aa: CASSLGAQISIEAFF
d_call: TRBD1; clone_size: .; v_call: TRBV29-1; j_call: TRBJ2-7; cdr3_nt: TGCAGCGGGGGACAGGGCTCCTACGAGCAGTACTTC; cdr3_aa: CSGGQGSYEQYF
d_call: .; clone_size: .; v_call: TRBV28; j_call: TRBJ2-2; cdr3_nt: TGTGCCAGCAGTATCACGACGGGACTTACCGGGGAGCTGTTTTTT; cdr3_aa: CASSITTGLTGELFF
d_call: .; clone_size: .; v_call: TRBV30; j_call: TRBJ2-1; cdr3_nt: TGTGCCTGGAGTGAGTCGGCGGTTTCCAATGAGCAGTTCTTC; cdr3_aa: CAWSESAVSNEQFF
d_call: TRBD1; clone_size: once; v_call: TRBV7-2; j_call: TRBJ1-5; cdr3_nt: TGTGCCAGCAGCCTCGACAGGGTAGCTCAGCCCCAGCATTTT; cdr3_aa: CASSLDRVAQPQHF
d_call: TRBD1; clone_size: .; v_call: TRBV19; j_call: TRBJ1-5; cdr3_nt: TGTGCCAGTAGTACCGGGACAGTCAATCAGCCCCAGCATTTT; cdr3_aa: CASSTGTVNQPQHF
d_call: TRBD1; clone_size: few; v_call: TRBV7-8; j_call: TRBJ1-6; cdr3_nt: TGTGCCAGCAGCTTAGGGACAGGTGATTATACACCCCTCCACTTT; cdr3_aa: CASSLGTGDYTPLHF
d_call: TRBD1; clone_size: .; v_call: TRBV18; j_call: TRBJ2-7; cdr3_nt: TGTGCCAGCTCACTAACGAAGACGGCCGGGACAGCCGGGGTTTTCTACGAGCAGTACTTC; cdr3_aa: CASSLTKTAGTAGVFYEQYF
d_call: TRBD2; clone_size: .; v_call: TRBV2; j_call: TRBJ2-2; cdr3_nt: TGTGCCAGCAGTGATCCGACTAGCGGGAGGACCCCAGGCGGTCTCACCGGGGAGCTGTTTTTT; cdr3_aa: CASSDPTSGRTPGGLTGELFF
d_call: .; clone_size: .; v_call: TRBV23-1; j_call: TRBJ2-7; cdr3_nt: TGCGCCAGCACCAAAGCTGCTTTAACCTACGAGCAGTACTTC; cdr3_aa: CASTKAALTYEQYF
d_call: TRBD2; clone_size: .; v_call: TRBV5-5; j_call: TRBJ2-7; cdr3_nt: TGTGCCAGCAGCTTTAATCTAGCGGTCGAGCAGTACTTC; cdr3_aa: CASSFNLAVEQYF
d_call: .; clone_size: .; v_call: TRBV4-3; j_call: TRBJ2-5; cdr3_nt: TGCGCCAGCAGCCAAGATCGGGAGACCCAGTACTTC; cdr3_aa: CASSQDRETQYF
d_call: TRBD1; clone_size: once; v_call: TRBV7-6; j_call: TRBJ1-3; cdr3_nt: TGTGCCAGCAGCCATCCGGGACAGGCTGGAAACACCATATATTTT; cdr3_aa: CASSHPGQAGNTIYF
d_call: TRBD1; clone_size: .; v_call: TRBV28; j_call: TRBJ1-4; cdr3_nt: TGTGCCAGCAGTTTCCCGGGACAGCGAAATGAAAAACTGTTTTTT; cdr3_aa: CASSFPGQRNEKLFF
d_call: TRBD1; clone_size: once; v_call: TRBV3-1/TRBV3-2; j_call: TRBJ1-2; cdr3_nt: TGTGCCAGCAGCCAAAAGACAGGGTTAGGTGGCTACACCTTC; cdr3_aa: CASSQKTGLGGYTF
d_call: .; clone_size: few; v_call: TRBV29-1; j_call: TRBJ2-2; cdr3_nt: TGCAGCGTTGATCGAGGGATAAACACCGGGGAGCTGTTTTTT; cdr3_aa: CSVDRGINTGELFF
d_call: .; clone_size: .; v_call: TRBV4-1; j_call: TRBJ2-7; cdr3_nt: TGCGCCAGCAGCCCTCTTTATAATAGACAGCGCTACGAGCAGTACTTC; cdr3_aa: CASSPLYNRQRYEQYF
d_call: .; clone_size: many; v_call: TRBV12-3/TRBV12-4; j_call: TRBJ2-7; cdr3_nt: TGTGCCAGCACCAGTGACAGTGTTAGCGAGCAGTACTTC; cdr3_aa: CASTSDSVSEQYF
d_call: TRBD1; clone_size: .; v_call: TRBV7-9; j_call: TRBJ2-7; cdr3_nt: TGTGCCAGCAGCTTAGTGGGACAGGGGAACGAGCAGTACTTC; cdr3_aa: CASSLVGQGNEQYF
d_call: .; clone_size: .; v_call: TRBV5-1; j_call: TRBJ1-1; cdr3_nt: TGCGCCAGCAGCCTTGCAGCCCCAGGGGAAGCTTTCTTT; cdr3_aa: CASSLAAPGEAFF
d_call: .; clone_size: .; v_call: TRBV5-1; j_call: TRBJ1-1; cdr3_nt: TGCGCCAGCAGCCTGACAGGACAGCCGAACACTGAAGCTTTCTTT; cdr3_aa: CASSLTGQPNTEAFF
d_call: .; clone_size: .; v_call: TRBV2; j_call: TRBJ1-6; cdr3_nt: TGTGCCAGCAAGTTGAGAGTCTATAATTCACCCCTCCACTTT; cdr3_aa: CASKLRVYNSPLHF
d_call: .; clone_size: .; v_call: TRBV18; j_call: TRBJ1-3; cdr3_nt: TGTGCCAGCTCACCGGTCCCCGGACAGAGCGCTGGAAACACCATATATTTT; cdr3_aa: CASSPVPGQSAGNTIYF
d_call: .; clone_size: .; v_call: TRBV2; j_call: TRBJ2-7; cdr3_nt: TGTGCCAGCAGTGAAGCGGCGGGGGAGCAGTACTTC; cdr3_aa: CASSEAAGEQYF